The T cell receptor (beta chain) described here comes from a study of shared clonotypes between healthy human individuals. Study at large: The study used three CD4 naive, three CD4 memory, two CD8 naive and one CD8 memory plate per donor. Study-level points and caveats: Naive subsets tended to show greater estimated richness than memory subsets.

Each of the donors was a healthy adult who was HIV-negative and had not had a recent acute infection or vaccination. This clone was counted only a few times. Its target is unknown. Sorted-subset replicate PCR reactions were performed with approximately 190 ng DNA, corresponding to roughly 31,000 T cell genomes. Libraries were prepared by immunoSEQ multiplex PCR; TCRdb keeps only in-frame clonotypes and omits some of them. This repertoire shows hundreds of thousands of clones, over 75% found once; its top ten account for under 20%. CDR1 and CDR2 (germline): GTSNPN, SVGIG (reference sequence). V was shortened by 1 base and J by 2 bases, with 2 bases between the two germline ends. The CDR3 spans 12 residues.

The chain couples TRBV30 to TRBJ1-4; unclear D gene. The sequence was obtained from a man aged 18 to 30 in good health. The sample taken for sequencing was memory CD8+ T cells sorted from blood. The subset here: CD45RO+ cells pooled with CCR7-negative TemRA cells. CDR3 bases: TGTGCCTGGAGTGACACTAATGAAAAACTGTTTTTT. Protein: CAWSDTNEKLFF.